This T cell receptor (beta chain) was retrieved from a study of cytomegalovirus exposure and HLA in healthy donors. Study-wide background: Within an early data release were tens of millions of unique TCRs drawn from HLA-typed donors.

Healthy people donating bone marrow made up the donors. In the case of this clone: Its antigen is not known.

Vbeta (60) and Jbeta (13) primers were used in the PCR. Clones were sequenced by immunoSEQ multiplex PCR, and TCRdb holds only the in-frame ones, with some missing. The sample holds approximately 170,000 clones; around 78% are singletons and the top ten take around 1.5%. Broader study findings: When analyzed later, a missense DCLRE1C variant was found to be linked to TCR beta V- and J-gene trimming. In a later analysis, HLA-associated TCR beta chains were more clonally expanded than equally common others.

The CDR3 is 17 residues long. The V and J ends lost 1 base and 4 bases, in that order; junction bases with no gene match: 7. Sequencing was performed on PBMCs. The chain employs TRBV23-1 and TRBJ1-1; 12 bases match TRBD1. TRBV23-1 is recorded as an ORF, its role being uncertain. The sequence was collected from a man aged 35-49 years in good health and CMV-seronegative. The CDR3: CASSQCRDRGLGTEAFF. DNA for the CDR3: TGCGCCAGCAGTCAATGCCGGGACAGGGGGCTAGGCACTGAAGCTTTCTTT.